This paragraph reports one T cell receptor (beta chain). TCRdb keeps only in-frame clones here, not all; method: immunoSEQ multiplex PCR. The table includes 150,000 to 200,000 clones, roughly 85% detected once. This record belongs to a study of cytomegalovirus exposure and HLA in healthy donors. Sample: PBMCs. The sequence was obtained from a man aged 18 to 35 in good health and CMV-seropositive.

The CDR3 DNA is TGCAGCGTTGAAGCCGGGACTAGCGGGAGTGGGGAGACCCAGTACTTC. It encodes CSVEAGTSGSGETQYF. V and J are TRBV29-1 and TRBJ2-5; 14 nucleotides agree with TRBD2. The CDR3 runs to 16 residues. Per germline, CDR1 SQVTM and CDR2 ANQGSEA. J was trimmed by 5 bases and V by 1 base; bases with no gene match: 6.